The TCR beta chain described here comes from a study of shared clonotypes between healthy human individuals. Study-wide results and limits: Naive subsets generally had larger estimated richness than memory subsets. The rarefaction results pointed to incomplete sorted-subset sequencing despite large depth.

As for this clone: What it recognizes is unknown.

Recent acute infections and vaccinations were absent in the healthy HIV-negative adult donors. Deep-level assay runs were performed. The data were produced by immunoSEQ multiplex PCR, yet TCRdb's version contains in-frame clones alone and is incomplete. This sample has some 1.4 million clones, with approximately 96% found just once. Germline CDR1 and CDR2: SGDLS and YYNGEE. This CDR3 contains 16 residues. Trimming cost V 3 bases and J 2 bases; bases outside gene matches: 5. The sequence came from a man aged 30 to 45 in good health. The rearrangement joins TRBV9 to TRBJ2-3; TRBD2 matches 11 bases. Sequences were obtained from naive CD4+ T cells sorted from blood. Subset denoted: CD45RA+ positively selected. The CDR3 region is CASSAPSGGLTDTQYF. The DNA for the CDR3 is TGTGCCAGCAGCGCTCCTAGCGGGGGGCTCACAGATACGCAGTATTTT.